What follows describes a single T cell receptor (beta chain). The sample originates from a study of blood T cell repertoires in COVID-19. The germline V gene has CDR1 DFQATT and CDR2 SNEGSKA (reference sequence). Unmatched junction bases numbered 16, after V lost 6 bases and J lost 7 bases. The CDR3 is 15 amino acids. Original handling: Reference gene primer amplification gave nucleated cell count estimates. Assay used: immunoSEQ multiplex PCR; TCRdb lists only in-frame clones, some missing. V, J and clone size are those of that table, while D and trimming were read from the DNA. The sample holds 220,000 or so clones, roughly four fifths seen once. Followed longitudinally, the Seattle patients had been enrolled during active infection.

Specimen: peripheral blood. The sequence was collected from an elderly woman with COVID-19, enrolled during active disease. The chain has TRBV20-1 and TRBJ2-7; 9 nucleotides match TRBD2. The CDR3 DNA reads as TGCAGTGCCAGTAGGCCCGGGACTAGCCGACCTGAGCAGTACTTC. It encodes CSASRPGTSRPEQYF.